The rows below give T cell receptor beta chains drawn from one sample of a study of the immune and genomic landscape of osteosarcoma. The table came from immunoSEQ multiplex PCR; TCRdb's copy has only in-frame clones and leaves some out. Of about 690 clones listed, 70% to 85% were seen once; the top ten hold 6.4%. What was sequenced was primary tumor tissue from the femur. The receptors were sampled from a man aged 30 to 39 with osteosarcoma. Both conserved end residues are part of each CDR3. A D gene is named only where the DNA matches it firmly. The size field is filled for only some rows; it gives once, few, many or a size class.

CDR3,DNA,J,length,D,size,V
CASSLAGSSQETQYF,TGCGCCAGCAGCTTGGCCGGGTCATCGCAAGAGACCCAGTACTTC,TRBJ2-5,15,.,.,TRBV5-1
CASSEEGGGSYEQYF,TGTGCCAGCAGTGAAGAGGGTGGGGGATCCTACGAACAGTACTTC,TRBJ2-7,15,.,.,TRBV6-1
CSGGGTDTQYF,TGCAGCGGAGGCGGCACAGATACGCAGTATTTT,TRBJ2-3,11,.,.,TRBV20-1
CASSARTSGGSTDTQYF,TGCGCCAGCAGCGCCCGAACTAGCGGGGGCAGCACAGATACGCAGTATTTT,TRBJ2-3,17,TRBD2,.,TRBV5-1
CASSLPGERTEAFF,TGTGCCAGCAGCTTGCCAGGGGAGAGGACTGAAGCTTTCTTT,TRBJ1-1,14,.,.,TRBV5-4
CASRPGRDGEKLFF,TGTGCCAGCCGTCCCGGCAGGGACGGGGAAAAACTGTTTTTT,TRBJ1-4,14,.,.,TRBV6-1
CASRDPGQGTYEQYF,TGTGCCAGCAGAGACCCGGGACAGGGGACCTACGAGCAGTACTTC,TRBJ2-7,15,TRBD1,.,TRBV2
CASSSRTNQETQYF,TGTGCCAGCAGTTCCAGGACTAACCAAGAGACCCAGTACTTC,TRBJ2-5,14,.,.,TRBV7-9
CASRQPGESGEQFF,TGTGCCAGCAGACAACCCGGAGAGTCGGGGGAGCAGTTCTTC,TRBJ2-1,14,.,.,TRBV11-2
CASSPGTATGELFF,TGTGCCAGCAGCCCAGGGACAGCCACCGGGGAGCTGTTTTTT,TRBJ2-2,14,TRBD1,.,TRBV14
CASSESGGGQETQYF,TGTGCCAGCAGTGAGAGCGGGGGAGGGCAAGAGACCCAGTACTTC,TRBJ2-5,15,TRBD2,.,TRBV6-4
CASSYSSGGPTGELFF,TGTGCCAGCAGCTACTCTAGCGGGGGGCCCACCGGGGAGCTGTTTTTT,TRBJ2-2,16,TRBD2,few,TRBV27
CASSYEGDNEQFF,TGCGCCAGCAGCTACGAAGGGGACAATGAGCAGTTCTTC,TRBJ2-1,13,.,.,TRBV5-1
CASSDGRAYGYTF,TGTGCCAGCAGTGATGGCAGGGCCTATGGCTACACCTTC,TRBJ1-2,13,.,few,TRBV2
CAWSSLHSGARTF,TGTGCCTGGAGTTCTCTCCATTCCGGGGCCCGCACCTTC,TRBJ1-2,13,.,.,TRBV30
CATSRGGGRGETQYF,TGTGCCACCAGCAGGGGCGGTGGCAGGGGAGAGACCCAGTACTTC,TRBJ2-5,15,.,.,TRBV15
CASSLGAGAGGGTEAFF,TGTGCCAGCAGCTTGGGGGCGGGCGCCGGCGGGGGCACTGAAGCTTTCTTT,TRBJ1-1,17,.,.,TRBV5-4
CASSPPRHSGGATETQYF,TGTGCCAGCTCACCACCGAGGCACAGCGGGGGGGCTACGGAGACCCAGTACTTC,TRBJ2-5,18,TRBD2,.,TRBV18
CASSQTQGVGETQYF,TGTGCCAGCAGCCAAACTCAGGGGGTGGGAGAGACCCAGTACTTC,TRBJ2-5,15,TRBD1,.,TRBV7-3
CATSRVSGKNEKLFF,TGTGCCACCAGCAGAGTTTCAGGAAAGAATGAAAAACTGTTTTTT,TRBJ1-4,15,.,.,TRBV15
CASSLGSVGGTIYF,TGTGCCAGCAGTTTAGGATCTGTTGGTGGCACCATATATTTT,TRBJ1-3,14,.,.,TRBV7-8
CASLSKFGLANYGYTF,TGTGCCAGTCTCTCCAAGTTCGGATTAGCTAACTATGGCTACACCTTC,TRBJ1-2,16,.,.,TRBV27
CASSYLGENEQFF,TGTGCCAGCAGTTACTTAGGGGAGAATGAGCAGTTCTTC,TRBJ2-1,13,.,.,TRBV6-5
CASSQPRQVDSPLHF,TGCGCCAGCAGTCAGCCGAGACAGGTGGATTCACCCCTCCACTTT,TRBJ1-6,15,.,few,TRBV23-1
CASSLPDVVNTEAFF,TGTGCCAGCAGTTTACCCGACGTGGTAAACACTGAAGCTTTCTTT,TRBJ1-1,15,.,hyperexpanded,TRBV28
CASSPLGQGANTQYF,TGTGCCAGCAGCCCGCTCGGACAGGGTGCAAATACGCAGTATTTT,TRBJ2-3,15,TRBD1,.,TRBV7-9
CASSTGQGSFYGYTF,TGTGCCAGCAGCACCGGACAGGGTTCCTTCTATGGCTACACCTTC,TRBJ1-2,15,TRBD1,.,TRBV5-5
CASSTTPGQGGGSNEQFF,TGTGCCAGTAGTACGACCCCCGGACAGGGAGGAGGGAGCAATGAGCAGTTCTTC,TRBJ2-1,18,TRBD1,.,TRBV19
CASSQEEGSGANVLTF,TGCGCCAGCAGCCAAGAGGAGGGGTCTGGGGCCAACGTCCTGACTTTC,TRBJ2-6,16,.,once,TRBV4-3